These 2 T cell receptor beta chains originate from one sample sequenced in a study of T cell clones after liver transplantation. Sequencing used immunoSEQ multiplex PCR; TCRdb keeps in-frame clones, though not all of them. The sample has around 110,000 clones; just over 90% are singletons. The source material was CD4+ T cells from blood, sampled 12 months after liver transplant. These receptors all stem from a human patient who received a liver transplant. Some T cells may be provided by the graft donor.

V usage is TRBV9 and J usage is TRBJ1-5; D call uncertain. Between the trimmed V and J ends, which lost 3 bases and 3 bases, there was a span of 13 bases. Germline values: CDR1 SGDLS, CDR2 YYNGEE. The CDR3 runs 15 residues. The CDR3 coding sequence is TGTGCCAGCAGCGCTAGTACGGCAGTCAATCAGCCCCAGCATTTT. Encoded protein: CASSASTAVNQPQHF.

The V call is TRBV14, the J call TRBJ2-3; D is unresolved. The CDR3 length is 15 residues. Germline V gene lookup returns CDR1 SGHDN and CDR2 FVKESK. V shed 3 bases and J shed 1 base, with 11 bases lying between them. The CDR3 coding sequence is TGTGCCAGCAGCCAGGCGACTTGGCGCACAGATACGCAGTATTTT. This translates into CASSQATWRTDTQYF.